The 10 T cell receptor beta chains below come from one sample, sequenced in a study of blood T cell repertoires in COVID-19. Sequenced by immunoSEQ multiplex PCR; TCRdb stores in-frame clones only, minus some. Found here are roughly 340,000 clones, around nine tenths of them singletons; the top ten hold 7% to 8%. Sequencing was done on a sample of peripheral blood. These TCRs come from a woman in her 70s with COVID-19, enrolled during active disease.

This chain connects TRBV2 to TRBJ2-2; the match to TRBD1 covers 8 bases. CDR1 and CDR2 (germline): SNHLY, FYNNEI. This CDR3 has 14 residues. After removal of 6 bases from V and 7 bases from J, the junction contained 7 bases not matched to a gene. The CDR3, as DNA: TGTGCCAGCAGGTTTGACAGGGGTAGCGGGGAGCTGTTTTTT. This codes for CASRFDRGSGELFF.

This sequence joins TRBV5-1 and TRBJ2-2; 9 nucleotides align to TRBD1. Germline assignment: CDR1 SGHRS and CDR2 YFSETQ. V was pared by 5 bases and J by 4 bases, with 6 bases of the junction left unmatched. This CDR3 spans 15 amino acids. CDR3 region: CASSTGTGPTGELFF. Written as DNA, the CDR3 is TGCGCCAGCAGTACCGGGACAGGGCCCACCGGGGAGCTGTTTTTT.

The chain has TRBV9 and TRBJ1-1; TRBD1 is a possible D gene (6 bases). With 4 bases removed from V and 1 base from J, the gap between germline ends came to 8 bases. Germline V CDR1 and CDR2: SGDLS, YYNGEE. The CDR3 runs to 13 residues. CDR3 loop: CASSRGQNTEAFF. CDR3 DNA sequence: TGTGCCAGCAGCCGGGGACAGAACACTGAAGCTTTCTTT.

The chain uses TRBV30 and TRBJ1-2; D is unclear. Looked up from germline, CDR1 is GTSNPN and CDR2 is SVGIG (reference sequence). Trimming removed 5 bases from V and 3 bases from J, with 7 bases in between. The CDR3 runs to 11 residues. The CDR3 loop reads CAWSGYYGYTF. The CDR3 DNA reads TGTGCCTGGTCCGGTTACTATGGCTACACCTTC.

This chain connects TRBV5-5 to TRBJ1-2; tentative D call: TRBD1 (6 bases). The germline CDR1 and CDR2 sequences are SGHKS and YYEKEE (reference sequence). The V and J ends lost 3 bases and 1 base respectively, with 13 bases between them. This CDR3 comprises 15 residues. This chain's CDR3 is CASSSVGTLNYGYTF. CDR3 nucleotide sequence: TGTGCCAGCAGCTCTGTCGGGACACTTAACTATGGCTACACCTTC.

The chain couples TRBV7-2 to TRBJ1-2, with D possibly TRBD1 on 6 matching bases. This CDR3 comprises 18 residues. V was cut by 5 bases and J by 0 bases, with 22 bases left in between. Germline V gene lookup returns CDR1 SGHTA and CDR2 FQGNSA. The DNA of the CDR3 is TGTGCCAGCAGCCATGGTCTGTCAGGGGATAAAGCTAACTATGGCTACACCTTC. This translates into CASSHGLSGDKANYGYTF. Using reference TRBV7-2 and TRBJ1-2 for the parts outside the CDR3, the full variable domain is GAGVSQSPSNKVTEKGKDVELRCDPISGHTALYWYRQSLGQGLEFLIYFQGNSAPDKSGLPSDRFSAERTGGSVSTLTIQRTQQEDSAVYLCASSHGLSGDKANYGYTFGSGTRLTVV.

V and J are TRBV27 and TRBJ1-2; D perhaps matches TRBD1 (6 bases). V lost 1 base and J 6 bases, leaving 15 bases between the germline ends. This CDR3 has 15 amino acids. CDR1 is MNHEY and CDR2 is SMNVEV in the germline V gene (reference sequence). The CDR3 is CASSLYPAQGHGYTF. In DNA form, the CDR3 reads TGTGCCAGCAGTTTATACCCGGCACAGGGCCATGGCTACACCTTC.

The chain employs TRBV6-2 or TRBV6-3 and TRBJ1-6, with 9 bases fitting TRBD1. The V gene end was trimmed by 2 bases and the J gene end by 17 bases; junction bases not matched to a gene: 13. This CDR3 has 15 residues. In germline, CDR1 is MNHEY, CDR2 SVGEGT. As DNA, the CDR3 is TGTGCCAGCAGTTACCCAACCGGGACAGGGTTTCGGGTCCACTTT. Its protein product is CASSYPTGTGFRVHF.

The CDR3: CASRTPGQGSGNTIYF. The CDR3 DNA follows: TGTGCCAGTAGGACTCCGGGACAGGGGTCTGGAAACACCATATATTTT. This chain links TRBV19 with TRBJ1-3, with 10 bases matching TRBD1. The CDR3 spans 16 residues. From germline, CDR1 is LNHDA and CDR2 SQIVND (reference sequence). With 6 bases clipped from V and 1 base from J, the junction kept 6 bases outside the gene matches.

The chain joins TRBV5-5 to TRBJ2-7, with 15 nucleotides matching TRBD2. V trimming: 4 bases; J trimming: 0 bases; junction bases outside the gene matches: 5. The CDR3 contains 17 residues. CDR1 and CDR2 from the germline V gene are SGHKS and YYEKEE (reference sequence). The CDR3 bases are TGTGCCAGCAGCAGGACTAGCGGGGGGGTAAGCTCCTACGAGCAGTACTTC. It encodes CASSRTSGGVSSYEQYF.